This entry describes one T cell receptor beta chain. The entry originates in a study of shared clonotypes between healthy human individuals. Trimming stripped 3 bases from V and 9 bases from J, with 13 bases between. CDR3 size: 14 residues. The germline CDR1 and CDR2 sequences are SGHDT and YYEEEE. Method: immunoSEQ multiplex PCR; TCRdb's copy keeps in-frame clones and lacks some. This sample has fewer than 3 million clones, with about 90% found just once. The origin of this receptor is a man younger than 35 in good health. Some clones in this sample may be carry-over from other donors' samples. The sample comprised naive CD4+ T cells from PBMCs. Subset here: CD45RA+ positively selected. The chain employs TRBV5-6 and TRBJ1-6; D is perhaps TRBD1 (6 bases). The CDR3 here is CASSSRGWGSPLHF. CDR3 bases: TGTGCCAGCAGCTCTAGGGGGTGGGGTTCACCCCTCCACTTT. Full variable domain (rest looked up from reference TRBV5-6 and TRBJ1-6): DAGVTQSPTHLIKTRGQQVTLRCSPKSGHDTVSWYQQALGQGPQFIFQYYEEEERQRGNFPDRFSGHQFPNYSSELNVNALLLGDSALYLCASSSRGWGSPLHFGNGTRLTVT.